The 16 T cell receptor beta chains in this list originate from one sample, sequenced in a study of technical replicates of blood from a handful of donors. The method was immunoSEQ multiplex PCR; TCRdb's version includes in-frame clones alone and lacks a portion of them. Of 70,000 to 85,000 clones listed, over 95% are singletons. Sequenced sample: T cells isolated from PBMCs. Source of these receptors: a human donor in good health.

This clone occurred once. This chain uses TRBV5-1 with TRBJ1-5; D not resolved. The germline CDR1 and CDR2 sequences are SGHRS and YFSETQ. This CDR3 has 16 residues. V gave up 0 bases and J gave up 3 bases, with 13 bases separating them. This CDR3 is CASSLDGGNNNQPQHF. DNA for the CDR3: TGCGCCAGCAGCTTGGATGGAGGGAATAACAATCAGCCCCAGCATTTT. Based on the CDR3 plus reference TRBV5-1 and TRBJ1-5, the full variable domain is KAGVTQTPRYLIKTRGQQVTLSCSPISGHRSVSWYQQTPGQGLQFLFEYFSETQRNKGNFPGRFSGRQFSNSRSEMNVSTLELGDSALYLCASSLDGGNNNQPQHFGDGTRLSIL.

This clone was found once. V usage is TRBV27 and J usage is TRBJ2-1; 11 bases are shared with TRBD1. CDR3 size: 16 residues. V dropped 5 bases and J dropped 9; count of bases not matched to a gene: 12. Per germline, CDR1 MNHEY and CDR2 SMNVEV (reference sequence). In DNA form, the CDR3 reads TGTGCCAGCAGTCTCCTGGGACAGGGGGAGATTGGTGAGCAGTTCTTC. It translates to CASSLLGQGEIGEQFF.

The rearrangement joins TRBV7-8 to TRBJ2-7; D may be TRBD2 (5 bases). Germline CDR1 reads SGHVS; CDR2 reads FQNEAQ. This CDR3 spans 14 amino acids. Trimming removed 7 bases at V and 4 bases at J, with 17 bases between. CDR3 loop: CASTPLVPGYEQYF. DNA of the CDR3: TGTGCCAGCACGCCACTAGTTCCGGGGTACGAGCAGTACTTC. Based on the CDR3 plus reference TRBV7-8 and TRBJ2-7, the full variable domain is GAGVSQSPRYKVAKRGQDVALRCDPISGHVSLFWYQQALGQGPEFLTYFQNEAQLDKSGLPSDRFFAERPEGSVSTLKIQRTQQEDSAVYLCASTPLVPGYEQYFGPGTRLTVT.

This clone was counted once. The chain employs TRBV7-8 and TRBJ2-7; weak D call: TRBD2 (5 bases). Germline values: CDR1 SGHVS, CDR2 FQNEAQ. The V end was cut by 5 bases, the J end by 3 bases, with 14 bases between. The CDR3 covers 14 residues. The CDR3 loop reads CASSRTPDLYEQYF. The CDR3, as DNA: TGTGCCAGCAGCCGGACTCCGGACCTCTACGAGCAGTACTTC.

The chain joins TRBV6-5 to TRBJ2-7; the D gene is possibly TRBD1 (5 bases). V dropped 5 bases and J dropped 2 bases, with 10 bases sitting between them. The germline gives CDR1 MNHEY, CDR2 SVGAGI. The CDR3 has 13 amino acids. The CDR3 DNA reads as TGTGCCAGCAGTGTAACAGGAACCTACGAGCAGTACTTC. Protein: CASSVTGTYEQYF.

This sequence joins TRBV28 and TRBJ1-2, with 8 bases that match TRBD1. The J segment lost 4 bases and the V segment lost 10 bases, leaving 26 bases of the junction unmatched. Germline CDR1 and CDR2: MDHEN and SYDVKM. There are 19 residues in the CDR3. CDR3 amino acids: CATGGIMGQGAAGGYGYTF. CDR3 coding DNA: TGTGCCACAGGGGGGATTATGGGGCAGGGGGCTGCAGGGGGCTATGGCTACACCTTC.

The rearrangement links TRBV27 to TRBJ1-4; TRBD1 is a possible D gene (5 bases). Germline CDR1 is MNHEY and CDR2 is SMNVEV (reference sequence). The CDR3 is 13 amino acids. V was trimmed by 5 bases and J by 7 bases, leaving 11 bases between them. CDR3 DNA: TGTGCCAGCAGTGCGTGGGGCGGTGAAAAACTGTTTTTT. It encodes CASSAWGGEKLFF.

To note about this clone: The junction and the germline gene differ at one end; a read error may be behind it. The chain combines TRBV4-1 with TRBJ1-1; D unresolved. The CDR3 is made up of 13 amino acids. Germline CDR1 reads MGHRA; CDR2 reads YSYEKL. Here the CDR3 DNA reads TGCGCCAGCAGCCAACCCCTTCCTTCTGAGGCTTTCTTT. It specifies CASSQPLPSEAFF.

V gene TRBV4-1 combines with J gene TRBJ2-1, with TRBD2 matching over 9 bases. From germline, CDR1 is MGHRA and CDR2 YSYEKL. The CDR3 is made up of 16 amino acids. The V gene end was trimmed by 2 bases and the J gene end by 8 bases; junction bases not matched to a gene: 10. CDR3 residues: CASSQFPRGGRDEQFF. The CDR3 DNA reads as TGCGCCAGCAGCCAATTCCCGCGGGGGGGCCGCGATGAGCAGTTCTTC.

This chain joins TRBV7-9 and TRBJ2-1, with a possible D match to TRBD1 (6 bases). The V end was cut by 3 bases, the J end by 8 bases, with 11 bases between. The CDR3 is 13 residues long. Germline V CDR1 and CDR2: SEHNR, FQNEAQ (reference sequence). The CDR3 here is CASSFSRGDEQFF. The CDR3 nucleotides read TGTGCCAGCAGCTTCTCCAGGGGAGATGAGCAGTTCTTC.

The rearrangement links TRBV5-1 to TRBJ2-7; D is possibly TRBD1 (5 bases). V was pared by 4 bases and J by 2 bases, with 16 bases between. Germline CDR1 is SGHRS and CDR2 is YFSETQ. The CDR3 spans 15 residues. CDR3 residues: CASSRGHPTTYEQYF. CDR3 sequence (DNA): TGCGCCAGCAGCCGTGGACACCCTACCACCTACGAGCAGTACTTC.

The DNA of the CDR3 is TGTGCCAGCAGCTCCCCGGGCGGACAGGGGGCTATTGAGTACTTC. Its translation is CASSSPGGQGAIEYF. The rearrangement links TRBV5-4 to TRBJ2-7, with 11 bases fitting TRBD1. The length of the CDR3 is 15 residues. The ends lost 3 bases at V and 11 bases at J; junction bases unmatched: 13. Germline V gives CDR1 SGHNT, CDR2 YYREEE (reference sequence). The whole variable domain, filled in from reference TRBV5-4 and TRBJ2-7, reads ETGVTQSPTHLIKTRGQQVTLRCSSQSGHNTVSWYQQALGQGPQFIFQYYREEENGRGNFPPRFSGLQFPNYSSELNVNALELDDSALYLCASSSPGGQGAIEYFGPGTRLTVT.

This chain joins TRBV5-1 and TRBJ2-7; the D gene is possibly TRBD1 (5 bases). With 0 bases removed from V and 2 bases from J, the gap between germline ends came to 9 bases. This CDR3 has 14 residues. Per germline, CDR1 SGHRS and CDR2 YFSETQ. The CDR3 protein is CASSLGTPPYEQYF. In DNA, the CDR3 is TGCGCCAGCAGCTTGGGGACACCTCCCTACGAGCAGTACTTC.

The J gene is TRBJ2-1, the V gene TRBV2; D may be TRBD1 (5 bases). The CDR3 runs 14 residues. Germline assignment: CDR1 SNHLY and CDR2 FYNNEI. Trimming took off 8 bases at V and 6 bases at J, with 17 bases between the two ends. CDR3 amino acids: CASEKTVDPNEQFF. The CDR3 DNA reads TGTGCCAGCGAGAAGACAGTGGATCCCAATGAGCAGTTCTTC.

The V and J genes are TRBV7-2 and TRBJ2-3; 12 bases are shared with TRBD2. Germline V gene sequence: CDR1 SGHTA, CDR2 FQGNSA. There are 16 residues in the CDR3. The J segment lost 2 bases and the V segment lost 3 bases, leaving 3 bases of the junction unmatched. In nucleotides, the CDR3 is TGTGCCAGCAGCTTCCGACTAGCGGGGGTCACAGATACGCAGTATTTT. It is translated as CASSFRLAGVTDTQYF.

J is TRBJ2-7 and V is TRBV19; the D is unclear. V lost 5 bases and J lost 6, with 14 bases in between. Per the germline V gene, CDR1 is LNHDA and CDR2 is SQIVND (reference sequence). The CDR3 sequence is 13 residues long. CDR3 coding DNA: TGTGCCAGTAGTTTGCGGCGAGACGGCGAGCAGTACTTC. This sequence encodes CASSLRRDGEQYF.